A selection of T cell receptor beta chains follows, all from one sample in a study of tumor-infiltrating lymphocytes in oesophageal squamous cell carcinoma. Each CDR3 protein is one row after TCRdb ran MiXCR on the PCR reads. This repertoire shows roughly 17,000 distinct CDR3 sequences, 45% to 50% found once; its top ten account for less than 25%. The sequenced sample was esophageal tumor tissue. These receptors came from a male donor with esophageal squamous cell carcinoma. Each CDR3 is given with its conserved first and last residue. The D gene is left open where the match is weak. Only some rows state a clone size, as once, few, many or a class for expanded clones.

j_call: TRBJ2-1
clone_size: .
d_call: .
v_call: TRBV11-2
cdr3_nt: TGTGCCAGCAGCCGACAGAGCTCCTACAATGAGCAGTTCTTC
cdr3_aa: CASSRQSSYNEQFF

j_call: TRBJ2-4
clone_size: .
d_call: .
v_call: TRBV10-3
cdr3_nt: TGTGCCATCAGCCGTATAGGGGACTCGAACACCGGGGAGCTGTACTTC
cdr3_aa: CAISRIGDSNTGELYF

j_call: TRBJ2-1
clone_size: .
d_call: .
v_call: TRBV7-6
cdr3_nt: TGTGCCAGCAGCTTAGCGGGTAGTGAGCAGTTCTTC
cdr3_aa: CASSLAGSEQFF

j_call: TRBJ2-1
clone_size: few
d_call: TRBD2
v_call: TRBV7-3
cdr3_nt: TGTGCCAGCAGCTTAATCGGCGGGAGTGTACAGGAAAATGAGCAGTTCTTC
cdr3_aa: CASSLIGGSVQENEQFF

j_call: TRBJ2-1
clone_size: .
d_call: .
v_call: TRBV7-6
cdr3_nt: TGTGCCAGCAGCTTAGGGAAGACGGTGTACAATGAGCAGTTCTTC
cdr3_aa: CASSLGKTVYNEQFF

j_call: TRBJ2-5
clone_size: .
d_call: .
v_call: TRBV14
cdr3_nt: TGTGCCAGCAGCAAAAATACAGGGCTCGGCGAGACCCAGTACTTC
cdr3_aa: CASSKNTGLGETQYF

j_call: TRBJ2-7
clone_size: medium-sized
d_call: TRBD1
v_call: TRBV12-3/TRBV12-4
cdr3_nt: TGTGCCAGCAGTTTAGGCGGGACAGGGGGGACCTACGAGCAGTACTTC
cdr3_aa: CASSLGGTGGTYEQYF

j_call: TRBJ2-4
clone_size: few
d_call: .
v_call: TRBV7-8
cdr3_nt: TGTGCCAGCAGGTTTAATACGGGGACTCAAACCCAGTACTTC
cdr3_aa: CASRFNTGTQTQYF

j_call: TRBJ1-2
clone_size: .
d_call: .
v_call: TRBV7-2
cdr3_nt: TGTGCCAGCAGCCGACAGCCCGGGACCGATTATGGCTACACCTTC
cdr3_aa: CASSRQPGTDYGYTF

j_call: TRBJ1-1
clone_size: .
d_call: .
v_call: TRBV7-9
cdr3_nt: TGTGCCAGCAGCTTAATCGACCGACGACAGTTGAACACTGAAGCTTTCTTT
cdr3_aa: CASSLIDRRQLNTEAFF

j_call: TRBJ2-7
clone_size: few
d_call: .
v_call: TRBV7-2
cdr3_nt: TGTGCCAGCAGCTTAAGCGAATACGAGCAGTACTTC
cdr3_aa: CASSLSEYEQYF

j_call: TRBJ1-2
clone_size: medium-sized
d_call: TRBD1
v_call: TRBV7-2
cdr3_nt: TGTGCCAGCAGCCAGACTACAGGGGACGGCTACACCTTC
cdr3_aa: CASSQTTGDGYTF

j_call: TRBJ2-7
clone_size: .
d_call: .
v_call: TRBV5-3
cdr3_nt: TGTGCCAGCAGCACGGACACAGGAACCTTTAATTCACCCCTCCACTTC
cdr3_aa: CASSTDTGTFNSPLHF

j_call: TRBJ2-3
clone_size: once
d_call: .
v_call: TRBV6-6
cdr3_nt: TGTGCCAGCAGTTACTCGAATGTCGTCACAGATACGCAGTATTTT
cdr3_aa: CASSYSNVVTDTQYF

j_call: TRBJ2-7
clone_size: many
d_call: TRBD2
v_call: TRBV7-9
cdr3_nt: TGTGCCAGCAGCTCCCTGGGGCTAGCGGGAGGTTACAATGAGCAGTACTTC
cdr3_aa: CASSSLGLAGGYNEQYF

j_call: TRBJ2-3
clone_size: medium-sized
d_call: TRBD2
v_call: TRBV7-6
cdr3_nt: TGTGCCAGCAGCTCCACAGCGGGAGCTAGCACAGATACGCAGTATTTT
cdr3_aa: CASSSTAGASTDTQYF

j_call: TRBJ2-5
clone_size: .
d_call: .
v_call: TRBV4-2
cdr3_nt: TGTGCCAGCAGCCCCCAGGGGAGAGATCGGGAGACCCAGTACTTC
cdr3_aa: CASSPQGRDRETQYF

j_call: TRBJ2-7
clone_size: .
d_call: TRBD2
v_call: TRBV7-2
cdr3_nt: TGTGCCAGCAGCTTAGGGCGGGAGTCCGAGCAGTACTTC
cdr3_aa: CASSLGRESEQYF

j_call: TRBJ2-3
clone_size: .
d_call: TRBD2
v_call: TRBV7-2
cdr3_nt: TGTGCCAGCAGGCATGGGACTAGTGGCAGGGATACGCAGTATTTT
cdr3_aa: CASRHGTSGRDTQYF

j_call: TRBJ1-2
clone_size: medium-sized
d_call: TRBD1
v_call: TRBV7-2
cdr3_nt: TGTGCCAGCAGCCTCAGTCAGGGGGGTTATGGCTACACCTTC
cdr3_aa: CASSLSQGGYGYTF

j_call: TRBJ1-2
clone_size: .
d_call: .
v_call: TRBV28
cdr3_nt: TGTGCCAGCAGTTCCTGGGGCGGGACACCCGGTATCTATGGCTACACCTTC
cdr3_aa: CASSSWGGTPGIYGYTF

j_call: TRBJ2-3
clone_size: .
d_call: TRBD2
v_call: TRBV7-3
cdr3_nt: TGTGCCAGCAGCTTAGAAGCGGGAGGGCTGGGGACGCAGTATTTT
cdr3_aa: CASSLEAGGLGTQYF

j_call: TRBJ2-3
clone_size: many
d_call: TRBD1
v_call: TRBV27
cdr3_nt: TGTGCCAGCAGTTTATTCGAACCGGGACAGGGGGCAATAGATACGCAGTATTTT
cdr3_aa: CASSLFEPGQGAIDTQYF

j_call: TRBJ1-1
clone_size: .
d_call: TRBD1
v_call: TRBV6-5
cdr3_nt: TGTGCCAGCAGTCTAAAAGACAGGGGGGTGACTGAAGCTTTCTTT
cdr3_aa: CASSLKDRGVTEAFF

j_call: TRBJ1-1
clone_size: .
d_call: .
v_call: TRBV6-1
cdr3_nt: TGTGCCAGCAGTGAAGCACGCGACGCAGGGAGGAACACTGAAGCTTTCTTT
cdr3_aa: CASSEARDAGRNTEAFF

j_call: TRBJ2-7
clone_size: once
d_call: TRBD1
v_call: TRBV7-3
cdr3_nt: TGTGCCAGCAGCTTAGCCGGGACAGACGAGCAGTACTTC
cdr3_aa: CASSLAGTDEQYF

j_call: TRBJ2-1
clone_size: few
d_call: .
v_call: TRBV7-3
cdr3_nt: TGTGCCAGCAGTCCAGAGACCAGTTACAATGAGCAGTTCTTC
cdr3_aa: CASSPETSYNEQFF